The 10 T cell receptor beta chains presented below share a single source sample, sequenced in a study of T cell responses to AZD1222 COVID-19 vaccine. TCRdb keeps only in-frame clones here, not all; method: immunoSEQ multiplex PCR. The sample includes about 110,000 clones, 94% of them seen just once. Sequences were derived from peripheral blood, sampled 28 days after the second AZD1222 dose. These receptors originate from an adult who received the AZD1222 COVID-19 vaccine.

The J gene is TRBJ2-5, the V gene TRBV7-7; 7 bases match TRBD2. Germline V gives CDR1 SSHAT, CDR2 FNYEAQ (reference sequence). CDR3 length equals 13 residues. With 3 bases clipped from V and 3 bases from J, the junction kept 1 base outside the gene matches. Here the CDR3 DNA reads TGTGCCAGCAGCTTCGGACTAGAAGAGACCCAGTACTTC. It translates to CASSFGLEETQYF. The whole variable domain, remainder taken from reference TRBV7-7 and TRBJ2-5, is GAGVSQSPRYKVTKRGQDVTLRCDPISSHATLYWYQQALGQGPEFLTYFNYEAQPDKSGLPSDRFSAERPEGSISTLTIQRTEQRDSAMYRCASSFGLEETQYFGPGTRLLVL.

The V gene is TRBV5-5, the J gene TRBJ1-1, with D possibly matching TRBD1 (5 bases). The germline V gene encodes CDR1 SGHKS and CDR2 YYEKEE (reference sequence). Trimming stripped 4 bases from V and 0 bases from J, with 19 bases between. The CDR3 length is 17 residues. The CDR3, as DNA: TGTGCCAGCAGCCGAGGGGCAGGGAAGGTCATGAACACTGAAGCTTTCTTT. Amino acid sequence: CASSRGAGKVMNTEAFF.

The chain carries TRBV6-6 and TRBJ1-3; D call uncertain. Trimming pared 11 bases from V and 4 bases from J, leaving 15 bases between. Germline V lookup: CDR1 MNHNY, CDR2 SVGAGI (reference sequence). The CDR3 spans 13 residues. In nucleotides, the CDR3 is TGTGCCGGCTCCGGGTCTGGGGGAAACACCATATATTTT. It encodes CAGSGSGGNTIYF.

The chain joins TRBV5-4 to TRBJ2-1; 8 bases agree with TRBD1. This CDR3 spans 15 amino acids. Germline V gene data show CDR1 as SGHNT and CDR2 as YYREEE (reference sequence). With 5 bases clipped from V and 2 bases from J, the junction kept 6 bases outside the gene matches. DNA for the CDR3: TGTGCCAGCAGTAAGGACAGGGCCCCCTACAATGAGCAGTTCTTC. Its protein product is CASSKDRAPYNEQFF. The variable domain in full, with the rest retrieved from reference TRBV5-4 and TRBJ2-1, is ETGVTQSPTHLIKTRGQQVTLRCSSQSGHNTVSWYQQALGQGPQFIFQYYREEENGRGNFPPRFSGLQFPNYSSELNVNALELDDSALYLCASSKDRAPYNEQFFGPGTRLTVL.

This clone showed up just once. V is TRBV12-3 or TRBV12-4 and J is TRBJ1-1; D is unclear. V was shortened by 1 base and J by 1 base, with 4 bases between the two germline ends. The CDR3 totals 13 residues. The CDR3 here is CASSLGQNTEAFF. CDR3 in DNA: TGTGCCAGCAGTTTAGGACAGAACACTGAAGCTTTCTTT.

This chain uses TRBV7-7 with TRBJ1-4, with D perhaps matching TRBD1 (6 bases). Germline V gene data show CDR1 as SSHAT and CDR2 as FNYEAQ (reference sequence). The CDR3 sequence is 16 residues long. The germline V and J ends were trimmed by 3 bases and 1 base, with 12 bases remaining between them. The CDR3 sequence: CASSFGGGQTNEKLFF. As DNA, the CDR3 is TGTGCCAGCAGCTTCGGGGGGGGGCAAACTAATGAAAAACTGTTTTTT.

The gene calls are TRBV7-6 and TRBJ1-4; D not certain. Trimming took 3 bases from V and 0 from J, leaving 5 bases between them. The CDR3 loop spans 14 amino acids. The V gene's germline CDR1 is SGHVS and CDR2 FNYEAQ. This CDR3 is CASSLMSTNEKLFF. DNA of the CDR3: TGTGCCAGCAGCTTGATGTCAACTAATGAAAAACTGTTTTTT.

The chain couples TRBV3-1 (or the pseudogene TRBV3-2) to TRBJ1-5; 9 bases are shared with TRBD1. The CDR3 consists of 14 residues. The germline V gene has CDR1 LGHDT and CDR2 YNNKEL (reference sequence). Trimming took 2 bases from V and 7 from J; bases not matched to a gene: 3. CDR3 in DNA: TGTGCCAGCAGCCAAACAGGGGGCAGACAGCCCCAGCATTTT. It specifies CASSQTGGRQPQHF.

V and J are TRBV3-1 (or the pseudogene TRBV3-2) and TRBJ1-1; D is perhaps TRBD1 (5 bases). The germline CDR1 and CDR2 sequences are LGHDT and YNNKEL (reference sequence). The CDR3 extends over 13 amino acids. Trimming pared 5 bases from V and 4 bases from J, leaving 11 bases between. CDR3 residues: CASSLGRSTEAFF. In DNA, the CDR3 is TGTGCCAGCAGCTTGGGACGGAGCACTGAAGCTTTCTTT.

The chain couples TRBV27 to TRBJ2-5, with 13 bases aligning to TRBD2. The J segment lost 0 bases and the V segment lost 5 bases, leaving 12 bases of the junction unmatched. The CDR3 is 19 amino acids. The V gene's germline CDR1 is MNHEY and CDR2 SMNVEV (reference sequence). CDR3 coding DNA: TGTGCCAGCAGTACTAGGCGGACTAGCGGGGGTCGGTACCAAGAGACCCAGTACTTC. The encoded protein is CASSTRRTSGGRYQETQYF.